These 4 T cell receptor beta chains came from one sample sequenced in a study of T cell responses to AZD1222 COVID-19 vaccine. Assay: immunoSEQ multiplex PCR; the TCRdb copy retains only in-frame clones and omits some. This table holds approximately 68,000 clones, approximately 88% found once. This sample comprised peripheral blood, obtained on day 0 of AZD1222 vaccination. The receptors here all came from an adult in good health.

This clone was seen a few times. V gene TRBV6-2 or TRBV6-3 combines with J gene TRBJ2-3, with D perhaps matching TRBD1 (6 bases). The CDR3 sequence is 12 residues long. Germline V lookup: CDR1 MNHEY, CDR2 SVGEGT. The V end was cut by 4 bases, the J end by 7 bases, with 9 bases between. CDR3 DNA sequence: TGTGCCAGCAGTTCCGACAGGTATACGCAGTATTTT. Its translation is CASSSDRYTQYF.

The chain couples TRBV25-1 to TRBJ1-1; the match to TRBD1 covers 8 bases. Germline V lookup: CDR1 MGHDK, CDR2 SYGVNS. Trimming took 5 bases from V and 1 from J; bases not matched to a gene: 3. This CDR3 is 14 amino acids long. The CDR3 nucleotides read TGTGCCAGCAGTACCGGGACAGGGAACACTGAAGCTTTCTTT. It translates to CASSTGTGNTEAFF.

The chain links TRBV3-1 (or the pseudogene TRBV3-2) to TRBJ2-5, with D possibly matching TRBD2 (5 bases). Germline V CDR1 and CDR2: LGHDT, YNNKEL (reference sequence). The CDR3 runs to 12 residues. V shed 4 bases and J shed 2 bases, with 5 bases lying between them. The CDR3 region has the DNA TGTGCCAGCAGCCCGGGGCAAGAGACCCAGTACTTC. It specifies CASSPGQETQYF.

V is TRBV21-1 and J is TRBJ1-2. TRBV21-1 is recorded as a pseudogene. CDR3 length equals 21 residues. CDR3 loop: CASSPQSIGAGTGLTNYGYTF. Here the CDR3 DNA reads TGTGCCAGCAGCCCGCAATCGATCGGAGCGGGGACTGGACTGACTAACTATGGCTACACCTTC.